This entry lists 4 T cell receptor beta chains sequenced from one sample in a study of T cell repertoires in cytomegalovirus infection (dated by TCRdb to between 2019 and 2020). TCRdb records Illumina HiSeq 1500 as the sequencer. The public reads were reanalyzed by TCRdb: fastp trimming at Q25, MiXCR alignment, in-frame beta chains only. CDR3 protein duplicates are merged, each entry listing the most common genes and DNA. Across this sample there are roughly 630,000 distinct CDR3 sequences, with 20% to 30% seen only once. The top ten clonotypes cover 8% of the sample. Input material: CD8+ T cells from PBMCs. These receptors all come from a human donor in good health (CMV status not recorded). Some clones in this sample may be carry-over from other donors' samples.

There are a few counts of this clonotype. The V call is TRBV6-1, the J call TRBJ1-1, with TRBD1 identical over 8 bases. Germline assignment: CDR1 MNHNS and CDR2 SASEGT. CDR3 length: 16 amino acids. Trimming took 5 bases from V and 0 from J; bases not matched to a gene: 8. CDR3: CASSTQGGYMNTEAFF. In DNA, the CDR3 is TGTGCCAGCAGTACACAGGGGGGGTACATGAACACTGAAGCTTTCTTT.

This clonotype was detected a few times. The CDR3 coding sequence is TGTGCCAGCAACTTTCAAGCGGGGGGATACACAGATACGCAGTATTTT. It is translated as CASNFQAGGYTDTQYF. V gene TRBV28 combines with J gene TRBJ2-3, with 9 bases fitting TRBD2. The V and J ends lost 7 bases and 2 bases, in that order; junction bases with no gene match: 10. The CDR3 contains 16 residues. From germline, CDR1 is MDHEN and CDR2 SYDVKM.

V and J are TRBV5-4 and TRBJ2-5; 8 nucleotides line up with TRBD1. V shed 4 bases and J 3 bases; nucleotides not matched to a gene: 8. This CDR3 region has 15 residues. CDR1 and CDR2 (germline): SGHNT, YYREEE (reference sequence). The CDR3 protein is CASSTIQGAEETQYF. CDR3 coding DNA: TGTGCCAGCAGCACAATCCAGGGGGCGGAAGAGACCCAGTACTTC.

Concerning this clonotype itself: The junction does not match germline at one end; this may be a read error. The chain joins TRBV19 to TRBJ1-3; D remains ambiguous. The CDR3 sequence is 10 residues long. CDR1 is LNHDA, CDR2 SQIVND, per germline (reference sequence). CDR3 amino acids: CASIGYTIYF. For the CDR3, the DNA is TGTGCCAGTATTGGATACACCATATATTTT.